This TCR beta chain was obtained from a study of cytomegalovirus exposure and HLA in healthy donors. Points from the study as a whole: From TCR beta sequences, most subjects' HLA-A and HLA-B alleles were reportedly predicted accurately. Excluded were some V segments that proved indistinguishable, including TRBV6-2 and TRBV6-3. Upon later analysis, TCR association rates were observed to vary by HLA locus, being highest for DRB1 and lowest for HLA-C.

The CDR3 sequence is 16 residues long. J was trimmed by 5 bases and V by 6 bases; bases with no gene match: 10. Germline loops: CDR1 SNHLY, CDR2 FYNNEI. The PCR employed 60 Vbeta primers together with 13 Jbeta primers. Sequencing was performed with immunoSEQ multiplex PCR; in TCRdb, only in-frame clones are kept and a portion is missing. This table has around 200,000 clones, 70% to 90% appearing once. About this clone: The target antigen is unknown.

Material: PBMCs. The V and J genes are TRBV2 and TRBJ1-4, with TRBD1 matching over 9 bases. The sequence came from a woman aged 25 to 39 in good health and CMV-seronegative. The CDR3 loop reads CASSHRGPGPNEKLFF. The CDR3, as DNA: TGTGCCAGCAGCCACAGGGGGCCGGGACCAAATGAAAAACTGTTTTTT.